This passage covers 27 T cell receptor beta chains from one sample sequenced in a study of blood T cell repertoires in COVID-19. TCRdb's table, derived via immunoSEQ multiplex PCR, lists solely in-frame clones and lacks some. The sample holds 56,000 or so clones, roughly 89% seen once. The sample taken for sequencing was peripheral blood. These receptor sequences come from a man between 45 and 60 years old with acute or convalescent COVID-19.

This chain links TRBV29-1 with TRBJ2-2; TRBD1 aligns across 7 bases. With V trimmed by 6 bases and J by 7 bases, 17 bases remained unmatched. The CDR3 spans 16 residues. Germline lookup yields CDR1 SQVTM and CDR2 ANQGSEA. The CDR3 DNA reads TGCAGCGTGCCTACTCTCGGACAGGACCGGGGCGGGGAGCTGTTTTTT. This gives the protein CSVPTLGQDRGGELFF.

This clone was detected only a few times. The J gene is TRBJ2-7, the V gene TRBV2, with 8 bases that match TRBD1. The CDR3 length is 16 residues. Germline CDR1 reads SNHLY; CDR2 reads FYNNEI. With 0 bases clipped from V and 4 bases from J, the junction kept 8 bases outside the gene matches. In nucleotides, the CDR3 is TGTGCCAGCAGTGAAGCGCTTCCAGGGGGCTTATACGAGCAGTACTTC. It codes for CASSEALPGGLYEQYF.

The chain combines TRBV7-8 with TRBJ1-4; 7 nucleotides match TRBD1. Germline CDR1 SGHVS, CDR2 FQNEAQ. This CDR3 has 16 amino acids. The junction had 6 bases not matched to a gene; V was cut back by 4 bases and J by 1 base. Here the CDR3 reads CASSSPNRGTNEKLFF. In DNA, the CDR3 is TGTGCCAGCAGCTCACCAAACAGGGGAACTAATGAAAAACTGTTTTTT.

The chain carries TRBV19 and TRBJ2-7, with a tentative D call TRBD1 (6 bases). The V end was cut by 7 bases, the J end by 2 bases, with 15 bases between. Germline V gene data show CDR1 as LNHDA and CDR2 as SQIVND (reference sequence). The CDR3 runs 14 residues. CDR3 region: CASTGGSDTYEQYF. The CDR3, as DNA: TGTGCCAGTACTGGGGGCAGCGATACCTACGAGCAGTACTTC.

The gene calls are TRBV27 and TRBJ2-1; 9 bases line up with TRBD2. Trimming removed 6 bases from V and 5 bases from J; junction bases left unmatched: 8. CDR3 length equals 15 residues. Germline CDR1 MNHEY, CDR2 SMNVEV (reference sequence). CDR3 residues: CASRREGLFNNEQFF. The CDR3 nucleotides read TGTGCCAGCAGGCGGGAGGGCCTTTTCAACAATGAGCAGTTCTTC.

J is TRBJ2-7 and V is TRBV28; possible D gene TRBD2, 5 bases. The CDR3 is 14 residues long. Germline V lookup: CDR1 MDHEN, CDR2 SYDVKM. Trimming cost V 7 bases and J 2 bases, with 15 bases left between them. The CDR3 DNA reads as TGTGCCAGCAACACCCCCAGCGGACCCTACGAGCAGTACTTC. This sequence encodes CASNTPSGPYEQYF.

The V and J genes are TRBV6-5 and TRBJ1-1; the match to TRBD1 covers 9 bases. The V and J ends lost 4 bases and 6 bases, in that order; junction bases with no gene match: 12. Germline CDR1 MNHEY, CDR2 SVGAGI. This CDR3 is built from 16 residues. The CDR3 coding sequence is TGTGCCAGCAGTTCCCGGGACAGGGAACCTAGGGCTGAAGCTTTCTTT. Translating it yields CASSSRDREPRAEAFF.

The chain employs TRBV6-5 and TRBJ1-3, with 11 bases matching TRBD1. There are 14 residues in the CDR3. The germline gives CDR1 MNHEY, CDR2 SVGAGI. V lost 7 bases and J lost 8; bases outside the gene matches: 7. This chain's CDR3 is CASTPDRGLDTIYF. The CDR3 bases are TGTGCCAGCACTCCGGACAGGGGGCTCGACACCATATATTTT.

This sequence joins TRBV2 and TRBJ2-5; TRBD1 agrees at 8 bases. This CDR3 is 15 amino acids long. With V trimmed by 6 bases and J by 0 bases, 6 bases remained unmatched. CDR1 and CDR2 (germline): SNHLY, FYNNEI. The CDR3 DNA reads TGTGCCAGCAGCGGACAGGGCCTGTACCAAGAGACCCAGTACTTC. Encoded protein: CASSGQGLYQETQYF.

V and J are TRBV6-5 and TRBJ2-1; 8 bases agree with TRBD2. Unmatched junction bases numbered 9, after V lost 3 bases and J lost 5 bases. The length of the CDR3 is 16 residues. CDR1 is MNHEY, CDR2 SVGAGI, per germline. The CDR3 DNA reads as TGTGCCAGCAGTTATCTAGCGGGTCAAATAAACAATGAGCAGTTCTTC. This translates into CASSYLAGQINNEQFF.

V usage is TRBV6-1 and J usage is TRBJ1-1, with D hard to call. Looked up from germline, CDR1 is MNHNS and CDR2 is SASEGT. The ends were cut back, 2 bases at V and 10 bases at J, with 14 bases in the middle. This CDR3 spans 13 amino acids. CDR3 nucleotides: TGTGCCAGCAGTGAAAGTCAACCCCGGGGAGCTTTCTTT. Residues: CASSESQPRGAFF.

This clone occurred a few times. The DNA of the CDR3 is TGTGCCAGCAGCGTAGGACAGGGATTTCCCCAGCATTTT. Its translation: CASSVGQGFPQHF. V and J are TRBV9 and TRBJ1-5; 7 bases fit TRBD1. The CDR3 length is 13 residues. After removal of 0 bases from V and 10 bases from J, the junction contained 4 bases not matched to a gene. Germline V gives CDR1 SGDLS, CDR2 YYNGEE.

In its sample, this clone was seen a few times. The chain uses TRBV3-1 (or the pseudogene TRBV3-2) and TRBJ2-1, with D perhaps matching TRBD2 (5 bases). The length of the CDR3 is 18 residues. The V and J ends lost 1 base and 2 bases respectively, with 18 bases between them. Germline CDR1 reads LGHDT; CDR2 reads YNNKEL (reference sequence). In DNA form, the CDR3 reads TGTGCCAGCAGCCAAGTCTCCGGGCCAGCGGAGACCTACAATGAGCAGTTCTTC. Translating it yields CASSQVSGPAETYNEQFF.

The chain has TRBV4-1 and TRBJ1-1; D gene unclear. Germline V gives CDR1 MGHRA, CDR2 YSYEKL. V was clipped by 4 bases and J by 4 bases, with 13 bases between them. CDR3 size: 14 residues. CDR3 coding DNA: TGCGCCAGCAGCCGAGAACAACGGGGCACTGAAGCTTTCTTT. This translates into CASSREQRGTEAFF.

The V call is TRBV14, the J call TRBJ1-2; TRBD1 aligns across 9 bases. The V gene's germline CDR1 is SGHDN and CDR2 FVKESK. The CDR3 is 14 residues long. Losses at the gene ends were 5 bases for V and 5 bases for J; bases not matched to a gene: 6. CDR3 amino acids: CASSYTGGAYGYTF. Here the CDR3 DNA reads TGTGCCAGCAGCTATACAGGGGGCGCTTATGGCTACACCTTC.

The genes are TRBV2 and TRBJ2-7, with 7 positions matching TRBD2. The ends lost 9 bases at V and 0 bases at J; junction bases unmatched: 5. The germline CDR1 and CDR2 sequences are SNHLY and FYNNEI. The CDR3 sequence is 13 residues long. The CDR3 here is CARTSEISYEQYF. The CDR3 nucleotides are TGTGCCAGAACTAGCGAGATCTCCTACGAGCAGTACTTC.

This sequence joins TRBV10-3 and TRBJ1-1; D remains ambiguous. The V end lost 3 bases, the J end lost 7 bases, and 6 bases lay between the germline ends. The CDR3 sequence is 11 residues long. The germline gives CDR1 ENHRY, CDR2 SYGVKD. The CDR3 DNA reads TGTGCCATCAGTGAAACTCGTGAAGCTTTCTTT. Its protein is CAISETREAFF.

The genes are TRBV3-1 (or the pseudogene TRBV3-2) and TRBJ1-2; D gene ambiguous. This CDR3 is built from 13 residues. V was shortened by 0 bases and J by 7 bases, with 9 bases between the two germline ends. Germline V gives CDR1 LGHDT, CDR2 YNNKEL (reference sequence). The CDR3 region has the DNA TGTGCCAGCAGCCAAGATGGGCAAGGTGGCTACACCTTC. Amino acids: CASSQDGQGGYTF.

This clone has a single count. V gene TRBV3-1 (or the pseudogene TRBV3-2) combines with J gene TRBJ2-2; tentatively, D is TRBD1 (5 bases). CDR3 size: 13 residues. Trimming pared 4 bases from V and 6 bases from J, leaving 9 bases between. The germline V gene encodes CDR1 LGHDT and CDR2 YNNKEL (reference sequence). CDR3 residues: CASSPGLSGELFF. The CDR3 DNA sequence: TGTGCCAGCAGCCCAGGGTTGTCCGGGGAGCTGTTTTTT.

A single count supports this clone. This rearrangement joins TRBV4-1 to TRBJ2-7, with D possibly being TRBD1 (5 bases). The CDR3 is 15 amino acids. CDR1 and CDR2 from the germline V gene are MGHRA and YSYEKL. Trimming pared 3 bases from V and 2 bases from J, leaving 14 bases between. The CDR3 sequence: CASSQTSDKPYEQYF. The CDR3 nucleotides read TGCGCCAGCAGCCAGACCTCGGACAAACCCTACGAGCAGTACTTC.

This rearrangement joins TRBV5-6 to TRBJ1-4; 8 nucleotides align to TRBD1. This CDR3 region has 16 residues. V dropped 3 bases and J dropped 3; count of bases not matched to a gene: 7. Germline CDR1 is SGHDT and CDR2 is YYEEEE. DNA of the CDR3: TGTGCCAGCAGCTGGGGGACAGGTGCGGCTAATGAAAAACTGTTTTTT. It encodes CASSWGTGAANEKLFF.

V and J are TRBV5-1 and TRBJ2-3; 7 nucleotides line up with TRBD1. Germline CDR1 is SGHRS and CDR2 is YFSETQ. V shed 7 bases and J 3 bases; nucleotides not matched to a gene: 11. This CDR3 region has 15 residues. CDR3 region: CASCPTGYQTDTQYF. CDR3 bases: TGCGCCAGCTGTCCGACAGGGTATCAGACAGATACGCAGTATTTT. Looking up the rest from reference TRBV5-1 and TRBJ2-3 gives the full variable domain: KAGVTQTPRYLIKTRGQQVTLSCSPISGHRSVSWYQQTPGQGLQFLFEYFSETQRNKGNFPGRFSGRQFSNSRSEMNVSTLELGDSALYLCASCPTGYQTDTQYFGPGTRLTVL.

This chain connects TRBV28 to TRBJ2-1, with 7 nucleotides matching TRBD1. V lost 5 bases and J lost 10; bases outside the gene matches: 14. The CDR3 consists of 15 residues. Germline V gene lookup returns CDR1 MDHEN and CDR2 SYDVKM. The CDR3: CASSLFGTVFREQFF. DNA of the CDR3: TGTGCCAGCAGTCTATTCGGGACAGTTTTCAGAGAGCAGTTCTTC.

The V call is TRBV5-5, the J call TRBJ2-2; unclear D gene. V lost 2 bases and J 1 base, leaving 3 bases between the germline ends. Germline CDR1 SGHKS, CDR2 YYEKEE (reference sequence). The CDR3 length is 13 residues. CDR3 region: CASSFMNTGELFF. CDR3 coding DNA: TGTGCCAGCAGCTTTATGAACACCGGGGAGCTGTTTTTT. The full variable domain, in which reference TRBV5-5 and TRBJ2-2 provide the parts outside the CDR3, is DAGVTQSPTHLIKTRGQQVTLRCSPISGHKSVSWYQQVLGQGPQFIFQYYEKEERGRGNFPDRFSARQFPNYSSELNVNALLLGDSALYLCASSFMNTGELFFGEGSRLTVL.

The chain is built from TRBV5-1 and TRBJ1-2; D perhaps matches TRBD1 (6 bases). Trimming removed 1 base from V and 8 bases from J, with 24 bases in between. This CDR3 has 17 amino acids. The germline V gene has CDR1 SGHRS and CDR2 YFSETQ. The DNA for the CDR3 is TGCGCCAGCAGCTTGATGGGGGGGCGAGCTTCAACGGGAGGCTACACCTTC. Residues: CASSLMGGRASTGGYTF.

The J gene is TRBJ1-3, the V gene TRBV30; D ambiguous. The CDR3 totals 13 residues. With 2 bases removed from V and 0 bases from J, the gap between germline ends came to 5 bases. CDR1 and CDR2 (germline): GTSNPN, SVGIG (reference sequence). CDR3 bases: TGTGCCTGGAGTTCCATCTCTGGAAACACCATATATTTT. Translation gives CAWSSISGNTIYF.

CDR3 residues: CASSLQAGQEAFF. CDR3 DNA: TGTGCCAGCAGTTTACAGGCAGGGCAAGAAGCTTTCTTT. The J gene is TRBJ1-1, the V gene TRBV12-3 or TRBV12-4; a possible D gene is TRBD1 (5 bases). V lost 2 bases, J lost 8 bases, and 12 bases lay in between. The CDR3 runs 13 residues.